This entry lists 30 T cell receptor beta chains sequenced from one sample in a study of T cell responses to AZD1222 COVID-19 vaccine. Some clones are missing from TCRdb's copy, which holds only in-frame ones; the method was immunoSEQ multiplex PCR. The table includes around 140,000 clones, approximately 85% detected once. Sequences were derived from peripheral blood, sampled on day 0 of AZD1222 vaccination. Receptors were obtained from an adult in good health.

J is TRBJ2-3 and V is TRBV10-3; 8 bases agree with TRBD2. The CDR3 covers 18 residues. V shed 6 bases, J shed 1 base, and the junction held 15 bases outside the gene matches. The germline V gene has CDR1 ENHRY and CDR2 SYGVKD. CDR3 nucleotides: TGTGCCATCAGGGGACCCTCCCCAGCGGGAGAGGGCACAGATACGCAGTATTTT. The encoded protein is CAIRGPSPAGEGTDTQYF.

CDR3 DNA: TGTGCCAGCAGTTACAACGGACAGGGTGGCAATCAGCCCCAGCATTTT. This encodes CASSYNGQGGNQPQHF. This chain uses TRBV6-6 with TRBJ1-5, with 8 bases aligning to TRBD1. Looked up from germline, CDR1 is MNHNY and CDR2 is SVGAGI (reference sequence). The length of the CDR3 is 16 residues. V lost 2 bases, J lost 2 bases, and 5 bases stayed unmatched.

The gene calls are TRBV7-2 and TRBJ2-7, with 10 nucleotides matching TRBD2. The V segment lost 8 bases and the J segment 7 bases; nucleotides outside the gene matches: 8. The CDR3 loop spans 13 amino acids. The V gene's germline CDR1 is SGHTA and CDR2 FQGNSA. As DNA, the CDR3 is TGTGCCAGCGGGCCGGGACTAGCGCCGGAGCAGTACTTC. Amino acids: CASGPGLAPEQYF.

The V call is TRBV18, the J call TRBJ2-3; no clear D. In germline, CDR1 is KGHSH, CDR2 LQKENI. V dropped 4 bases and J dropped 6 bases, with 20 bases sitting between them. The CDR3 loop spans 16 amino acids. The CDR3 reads CASSLSLDTGMDTQYF. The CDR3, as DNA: TGTGCCAGCTCACTCTCCCTCGACACGGGCATGGATACGCAGTATTTT.

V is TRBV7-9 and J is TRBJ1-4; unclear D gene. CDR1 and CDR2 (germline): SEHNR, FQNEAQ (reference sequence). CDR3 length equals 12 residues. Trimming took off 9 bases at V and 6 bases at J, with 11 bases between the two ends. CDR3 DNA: TGTGCCAGTAGTGGATTAGATGAAAAACTGTTTTTT. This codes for CASSGLDEKLFF.

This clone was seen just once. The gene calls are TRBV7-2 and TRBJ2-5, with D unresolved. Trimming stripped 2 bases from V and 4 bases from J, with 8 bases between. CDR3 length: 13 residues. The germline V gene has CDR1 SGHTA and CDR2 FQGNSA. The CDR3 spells CASSLRSSETQYF. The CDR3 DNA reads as TGTGCCAGCAGCTTACGTAGCTCAGAGACCCAGTACTTC.

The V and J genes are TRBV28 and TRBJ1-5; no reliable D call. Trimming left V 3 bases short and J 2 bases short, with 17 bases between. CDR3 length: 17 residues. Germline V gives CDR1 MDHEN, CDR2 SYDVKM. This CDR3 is CASSFKFGSGGNQPQHF. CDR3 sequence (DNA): TGTGCCAGCAGTTTCAAGTTCGGTAGCGGAGGCAATCAGCCCCAGCATTTT.

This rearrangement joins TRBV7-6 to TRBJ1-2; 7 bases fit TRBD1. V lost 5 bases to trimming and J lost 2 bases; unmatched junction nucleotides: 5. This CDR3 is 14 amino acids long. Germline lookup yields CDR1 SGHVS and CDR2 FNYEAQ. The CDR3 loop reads CASSDGTENYGYTF. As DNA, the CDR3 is TGTGCCAGCAGCGACGGGACAGAAAACTATGGCTACACCTTC. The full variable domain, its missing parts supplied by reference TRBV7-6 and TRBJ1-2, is GAGVSQSPRYKVTKRGQDVALRCDPISGHVSLYWYRQALGQGPEFLTYFNYEAQQDKSGLPNDRFSAERPEGSISTLTIQRTEQRDSAMYRCASSDGTENYGYTFGSGTRLTVV.

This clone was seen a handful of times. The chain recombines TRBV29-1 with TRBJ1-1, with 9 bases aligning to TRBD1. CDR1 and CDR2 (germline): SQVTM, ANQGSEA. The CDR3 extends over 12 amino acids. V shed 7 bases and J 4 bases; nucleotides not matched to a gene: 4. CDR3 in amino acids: CSGGQGLTEAFF. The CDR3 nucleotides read TGCAGCGGGGGACAGGGCCTCACTGAAGCTTTCTTT.

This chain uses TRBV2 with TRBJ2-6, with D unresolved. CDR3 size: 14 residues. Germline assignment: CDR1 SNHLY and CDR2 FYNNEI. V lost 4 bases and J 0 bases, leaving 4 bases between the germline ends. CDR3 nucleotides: TGTGCCAGCAGTGTACTCTCTGGGGCCAACGTCCTGACTTTC. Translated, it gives CASSVLSGANVLTF. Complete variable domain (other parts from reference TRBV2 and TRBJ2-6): EPEVTQTPSHQVTQMGQEVILRCVPISNHLYFYWYRQILGQKVEFLVSFYNNEISEKSEIFDDQFSVERPDGSNFTLKIRSTKLEDSAMYFCASSVLSGANVLTFGAGSRLTVL.

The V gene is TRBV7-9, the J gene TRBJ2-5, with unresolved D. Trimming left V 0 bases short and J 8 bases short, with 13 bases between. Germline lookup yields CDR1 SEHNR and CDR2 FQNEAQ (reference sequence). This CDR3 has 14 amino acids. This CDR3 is CASSLAGTPSTQYF. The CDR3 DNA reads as TGTGCCAGCAGCTTAGCAGGCACCCCATCAACCCAGTACTTC. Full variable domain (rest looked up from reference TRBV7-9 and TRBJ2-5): DTGVSQNPRHKITKRGQNVTFRCDPISEHNRLYWYRQTLGQGPEFLTYFQNEAQLEKSRLLSDRFSAERPKGSFSTLEIQRTEQGDSAMYLCASSLAGTPSTQYFGPGTRLLVL.

The CDR3 nucleotides are TGTGCCAGCAGACCTGGGGCCTCGGGCACTGAAGCTTTCTTT. Its translation: CASRPGASGTEAFF. The gene calls are TRBV6-4 and TRBJ1-1, with a possible D match to TRBD1 (5 bases). Between the trimmed V and J ends, which lost 6 bases and 4 bases, there was a span of 15 bases. The CDR3 consists of 14 residues. The germline CDR1 and CDR2 sequences are MRHNA and SNTAGT.

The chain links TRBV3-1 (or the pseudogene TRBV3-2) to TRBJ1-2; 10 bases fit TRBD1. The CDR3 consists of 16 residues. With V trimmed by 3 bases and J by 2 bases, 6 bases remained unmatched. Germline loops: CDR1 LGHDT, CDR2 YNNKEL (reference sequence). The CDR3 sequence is CASSQAPGQGNYGYTF. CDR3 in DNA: TGTGCCAGCAGCCAGGCACCGGGACAGGGGAACTATGGCTACACCTTC.

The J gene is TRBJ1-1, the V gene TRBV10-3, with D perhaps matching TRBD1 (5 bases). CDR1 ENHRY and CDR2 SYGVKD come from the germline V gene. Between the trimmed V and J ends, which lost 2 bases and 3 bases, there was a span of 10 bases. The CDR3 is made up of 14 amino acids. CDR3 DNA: TGTGCCATCAGTGAGGCGGGGCCGGACACTGAAGCTTTCTTT. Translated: CAISEAGPDTEAFF.

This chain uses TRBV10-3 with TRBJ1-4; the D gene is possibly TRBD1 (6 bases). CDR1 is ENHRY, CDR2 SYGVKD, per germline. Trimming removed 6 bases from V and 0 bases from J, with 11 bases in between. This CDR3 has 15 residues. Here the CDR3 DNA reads TGTGCCATCAGCGGGGGGCCTACAACTAATGAAAAACTGTTTTTT. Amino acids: CAISGGPTTNEKLFF.

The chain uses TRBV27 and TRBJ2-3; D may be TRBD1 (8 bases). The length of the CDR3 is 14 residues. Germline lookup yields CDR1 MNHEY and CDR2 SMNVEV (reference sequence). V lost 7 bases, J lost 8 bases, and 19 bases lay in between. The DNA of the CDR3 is TGTGCCAGCATCCCAGGGGGCGGGGGCCGTACGCAGTATTTT. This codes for CASIPGGGGRTQYF.

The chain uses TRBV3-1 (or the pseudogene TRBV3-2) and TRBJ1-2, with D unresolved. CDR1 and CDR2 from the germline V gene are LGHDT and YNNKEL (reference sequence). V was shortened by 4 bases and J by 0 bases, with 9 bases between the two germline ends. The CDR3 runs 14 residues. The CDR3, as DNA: TGTGCCAGCAGCCGATCAGCGTCTAACTATGGCTACACCTTC. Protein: CASSRSASNYGYTF.

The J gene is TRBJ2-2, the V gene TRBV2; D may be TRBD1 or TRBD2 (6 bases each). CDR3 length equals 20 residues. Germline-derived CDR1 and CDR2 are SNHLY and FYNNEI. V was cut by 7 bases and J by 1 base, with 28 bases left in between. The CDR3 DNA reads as TGTGCCAGCATAAAATTTCGGGGACTGGGGGCTAAAAAGAACACCGGGGAGCTGTTTTTT. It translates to CASIKFRGLGAKKNTGELFF.

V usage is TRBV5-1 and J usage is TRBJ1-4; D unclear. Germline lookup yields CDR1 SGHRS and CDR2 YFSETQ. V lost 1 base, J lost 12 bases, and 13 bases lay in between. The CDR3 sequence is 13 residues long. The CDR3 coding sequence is TGCGCCAGCAGCTTGATGGGAGCCGGGGAACTGTTTTTT. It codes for CASSLMGAGELFF.

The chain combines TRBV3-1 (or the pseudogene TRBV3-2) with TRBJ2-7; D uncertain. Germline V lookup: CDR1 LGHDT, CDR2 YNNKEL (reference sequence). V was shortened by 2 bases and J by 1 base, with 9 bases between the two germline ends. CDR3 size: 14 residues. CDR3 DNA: TGTGCCAGCAGCCAACAGATGGAATCCTACGAGCAGTACTTC. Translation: CASSQQMESYEQYF.

The CDR3 reads CASEQSRNTIYF. The DNA of the CDR3 is TGTGCCAGCGAACAGTCCCGAAACACCATATATTTT. This chain joins TRBV6-1 and TRBJ1-3; D is unclear. The CDR3 loop spans 12 amino acids. Germline V lookup: CDR1 MNHNS, CDR2 SASEGT. Between the trimmed V and J ends, which lost 8 bases and 5 bases, there was a span of 10 bases.

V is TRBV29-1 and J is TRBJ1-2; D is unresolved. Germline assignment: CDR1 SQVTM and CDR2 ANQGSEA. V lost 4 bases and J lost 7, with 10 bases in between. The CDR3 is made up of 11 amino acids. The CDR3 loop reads CSVGSVAGYTF. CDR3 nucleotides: TGCAGCGTTGGGTCAGTGGCTGGCTACACCTTC.

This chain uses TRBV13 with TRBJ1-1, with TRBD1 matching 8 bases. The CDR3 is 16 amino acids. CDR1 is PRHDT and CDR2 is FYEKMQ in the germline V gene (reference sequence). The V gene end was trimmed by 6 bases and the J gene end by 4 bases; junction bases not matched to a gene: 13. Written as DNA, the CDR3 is TGTGCCAGCAGTCGAATCGGACAGGGTGTTGGCACTGAAGCTTTCTTT. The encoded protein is CASSRIGQGVGTEAFF.

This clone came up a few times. The CDR3 DNA reads as TGTGCCAGCAGCCAGGCCTTGGACAGAGGCTACGAGCAGTACTTC. It specifies CASSQALDRGYEQYF. The chain uses TRBV4-2 and TRBJ2-7; TRBD1 is a possible D gene (6 bases). The CDR3 loop spans 15 amino acids. Per the germline V gene, CDR1 is LGHNA and CDR2 is YNFKEQ. V lost 3 bases and J 3 bases, leaving 15 bases between the germline ends.

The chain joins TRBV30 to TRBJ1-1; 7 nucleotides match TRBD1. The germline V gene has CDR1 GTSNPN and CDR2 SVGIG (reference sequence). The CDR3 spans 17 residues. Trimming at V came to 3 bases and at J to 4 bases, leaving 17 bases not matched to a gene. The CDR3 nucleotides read TGTGCCTGGAGGGGGGACAGACGGGAGTCACTGATCACTGAAGCTTTCTTT. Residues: CAWRGDRRESLITEAFF.

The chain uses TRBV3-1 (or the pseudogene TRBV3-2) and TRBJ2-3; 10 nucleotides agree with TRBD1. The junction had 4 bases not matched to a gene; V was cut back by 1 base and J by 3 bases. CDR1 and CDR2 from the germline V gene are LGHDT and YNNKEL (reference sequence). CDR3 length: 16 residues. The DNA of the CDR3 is TGTGCCAGCAGCCAAGGGACAGGGGGTACGACAGATACGCAGTATTTT. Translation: CASSQGTGGTTDTQYF.

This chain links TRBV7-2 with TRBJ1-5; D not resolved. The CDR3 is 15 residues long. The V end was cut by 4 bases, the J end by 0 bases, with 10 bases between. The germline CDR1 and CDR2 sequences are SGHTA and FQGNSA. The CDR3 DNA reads TGTGCCAGCAGCTCGGGATTCTATAGCAATCAGCCCCAGCATTTT. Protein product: CASSSGFYSNQPQHF.

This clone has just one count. The CDR3 nucleotides are TGTGCCAGCTCACGACTAGCGGGGGACAATGAGCAGTTCTTC. It encodes CASSRLAGDNEQFF. This chain links TRBV18 with TRBJ2-1; 12 positions agree with TRBD2. Germline V gene data show CDR1 as KGHSH and CDR2 as LQKENI. The CDR3 runs 14 residues. The V gene end was trimmed by 4 bases and the J gene end by 5 bases; junction bases not matched to a gene: 0.

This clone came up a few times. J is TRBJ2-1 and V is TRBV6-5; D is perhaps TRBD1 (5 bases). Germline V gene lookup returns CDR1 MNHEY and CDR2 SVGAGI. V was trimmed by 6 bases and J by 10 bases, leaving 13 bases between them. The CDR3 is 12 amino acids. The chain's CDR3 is CASRTDSWEQFF. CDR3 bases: TGTGCCAGCAGAACCGACAGTTGGGAGCAGTTCTTC.

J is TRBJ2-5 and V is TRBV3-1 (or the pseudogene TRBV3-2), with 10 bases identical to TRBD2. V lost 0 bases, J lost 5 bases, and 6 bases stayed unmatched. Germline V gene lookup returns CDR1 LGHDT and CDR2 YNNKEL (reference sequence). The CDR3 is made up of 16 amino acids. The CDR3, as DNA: TGTGCCAGCAGCCAAGATCCCCTAGCGGGGGTTGAGACCCAGTACTTC. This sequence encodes CASSQDPLAGVETQYF.